This TCR beta chain is from a study of shared clonotypes between healthy human individuals. This clone has a single count. The data were produced by immunoSEQ multiplex PCR, yet TCRdb's version contains in-frame clones alone and is incomplete. The sample gives some 2.4 million clones, roughly 93% of which show up once; around 0.37% is in the top ten. Trimming left V 0 bases short and J 5 bases short, with 13 bases between. This CDR3 is built from 15 residues. The germline V gene has CDR1 SGHDN and CDR2 FVKESK. The gene calls are TRBV14 and TRBJ1-2; a possible D gene is TRBD1 (5 bases). The receptor was derived from a man younger than 35 in good health. Some clones in this sample may be carry-over from other donors' samples. Sequenced material: naive CD4+ T cells from PBMCs. Subset given: CD45RA+ positively selected. This CDR3 is CASSQDLAGPYGYTF. The DNA for the CDR3 is TGTGCCAGCAGCCAAGATTTGGCAGGGCCTTATGGCTACACCTTC.